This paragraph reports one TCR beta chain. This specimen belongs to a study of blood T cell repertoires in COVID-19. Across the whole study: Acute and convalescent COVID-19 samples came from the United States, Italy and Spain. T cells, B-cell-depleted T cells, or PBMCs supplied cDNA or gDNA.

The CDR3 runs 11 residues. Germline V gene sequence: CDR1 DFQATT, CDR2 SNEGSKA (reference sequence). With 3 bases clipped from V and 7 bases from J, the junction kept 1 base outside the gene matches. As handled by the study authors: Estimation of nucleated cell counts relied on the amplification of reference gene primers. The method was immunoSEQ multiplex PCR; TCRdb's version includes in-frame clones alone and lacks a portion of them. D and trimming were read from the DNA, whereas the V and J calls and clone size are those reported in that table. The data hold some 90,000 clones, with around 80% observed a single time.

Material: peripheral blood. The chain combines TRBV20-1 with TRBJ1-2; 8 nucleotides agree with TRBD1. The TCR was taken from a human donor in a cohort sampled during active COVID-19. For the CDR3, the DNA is TGCAGTGCTAGGGGGACAGGTGGCTACACCTTC. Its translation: CSARGTGGYTF.